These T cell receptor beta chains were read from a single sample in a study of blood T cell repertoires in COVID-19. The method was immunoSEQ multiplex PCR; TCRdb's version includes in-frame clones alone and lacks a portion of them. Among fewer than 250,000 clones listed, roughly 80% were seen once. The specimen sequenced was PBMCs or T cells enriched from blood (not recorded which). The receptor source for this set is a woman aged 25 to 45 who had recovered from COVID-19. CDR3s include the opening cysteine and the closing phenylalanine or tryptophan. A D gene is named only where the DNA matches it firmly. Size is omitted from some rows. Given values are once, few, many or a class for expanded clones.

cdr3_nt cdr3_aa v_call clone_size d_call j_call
TGTGCCAGCAACTTTCTAGCGGGAGGAACAGATACGCAGTATTTT CASNFLAGGTDTQYF TRBV27 . TRBD2 TRBJ2-3
TGTGCCAGCAGCGACAGATTAGGAGAGACCCAGTACTTC CASSDRLGETQYF TRBV28 . . TRBJ2-5
TGTGCCTGCTCCGGGACTAGCGGGAGAATTGGGACCCAGTACTTC CACSGTSGRIGTQYF TRBV5-4 once TRBD2 TRBJ2-5
TGTGCCAGCAGCATTCGGGGAACCTACGAGCAGTACTTC CASSIRGTYEQYF TRBV7-2 . . TRBJ2-7
TGTGCCAGCAGTTTATTTGGGGACAGGGGAGGTACTGAAGCTTTCTTT CASSLFGDRGGTEAFF TRBV28 . TRBD1 TRBJ1-1
TGTGCCAGTAGTAAGGGACTAGCGGGAGAGACCCAGTACTTC CASSKGLAGETQYF TRBV19 few TRBD2 TRBJ2-5
TGTGCCACCAGTGACGACAGGGGAAACATTCAGTACTTC CATSDDRGNIQYF TRBV24-1 once TRBD1 TRBJ2-4
TGTGCCATCAGGGGGGCCTTTGAGCAGTACTTC CAIRGAFEQYF TRBV10-3 . . TRBJ2-7
TGTGCCAGCAGTTTTCCGGACAGGTCTAACACTGAAGCTTTCTTT CASSFPDRSNTEAFF TRBV28 . TRBD1 TRBJ1-1
TGCGCCAGCAGCTTAAGACAGGGGGCTCGGTATGGCTACACCTTC CASSLRQGARYGYTF TRBV5-1 . TRBD1 TRBJ1-2
TGTGCCAGCAGTTACTCCCCAGGAGGACAGGAGGAAGCTTTCTTT CASSYSPGGQEEAFF TRBV6-5 . TRBD1 TRBJ1-1
TGTGCCAGCAGCCAAGTTGGCCTAGCGGGACGCCAAGAGACCCAGTACTTC CASSQVGLAGRQETQYF TRBV4-2 . TRBD2 TRBJ2-5
TGTGCCAGCAGCTTGACCGGGACAGGACGGCCACCCCTCCACTTT CASSLTGTGRPPLHF TRBV5-6 . TRBD1 TRBJ1-6
TGTGCCAGCAGTGAAGTTTCCGCCTACTACAATGAGCAGTTCTTC CASSEVSAYYNEQFF TRBV6-1 . . TRBJ2-1
TGTGCCACCAGCAGAGAACAGGGACCCTACGAGCAGTACTTC CATSREQGPYEQYF TRBV15 . . TRBJ2-7
TGTGCCAGCAGGGGGTTTCTCAGGGATCAGCCCCAGCATTTT CASRGFLRDQPQHF TRBV2 once . TRBJ1-5
TGTGCCAGCAGTGTGTTCAGGGATCAGCCCCAGCATTTT CASSVFRDQPQHF TRBV6-4 . . TRBJ1-5
TGTGCCAGCAGCTTATTGGAGACCACTAACACTGAAGCTTTCTTT CASSLLETTNTEAFF TRBV11-2 few . TRBJ1-1